Following are 7 T cell receptor beta chains from one sample sequenced in a study of shared clonotypes between healthy human individuals. Positively selected for CCR7, the CD45RO-negative cells used as naive CD8 cells excluded terminally differentiated effector memory CD45RA+ cells. The method was immunoSEQ multiplex PCR; TCRdb's version includes in-frame clones alone and lacks a portion of them. The repertoire consists of roughly 2.1 million clones, with about 93% occurring once and the leading ten covering around 1.7%. Sequenced: naive CD8+ T cells from PBMCs. Source of these receptors: a man between 18 and 35 years old in good health. Some clones in this sample may be carry-over from other donors' samples.

The CDR3 is CASSTSRSHEQYF. Written as DNA, the CDR3 is TGTGCCAGCAGCACAAGCCGGTCCCACGAGCAGTACTTC. The chain recombines TRBV21-1 with TRBJ2-7; TRBD2 is the table's D call and was not checked against the DNA. TRBV21-1 is termed a pseudogene. This CDR3 is 13 amino acids long.

This clone occurred once. The chain is built from TRBV7-2 and TRBJ2-6; possibly TRBD1 or TRBD2 for D (5 bases each). V gave up 2 bases and J gave up 0 bases, with 17 bases separating them. The CDR3 has 19 amino acids. CDR1 and CDR2 from the germline V gene are SGHTA and FQGNSA. CDR3 coding DNA: TGTGCCAGCAGCTTATTTTTGGGACCTTCCTCCTCTGGGGCCAACGTCCTGACTTTC. It encodes CASSLFLGPSSSGANVLTF.

This chain joins TRBV30 and TRBJ2-3, with D unclear. This CDR3 comprises 16 residues. The V and J ends lost 0 bases and 0 bases respectively, with 13 bases between them. Germline V CDR1 and CDR2: GTSNPN, SVGIG (reference sequence). DNA for the CDR3: TGTGCCTGGAGTGTACGTCGGTTTCCTAGCACAGATACGCAGTATTTT. This sequence encodes CAWSVRRFPSTDTQYF.

Of note for this clone: Additional DNA sequences in this sample encode the identical CDR3. The chain employs TRBV9 and TRBJ2-3; D unclear. V gave up 2 bases and J gave up 4 bases, with 8 bases separating them. Germline loops: CDR1 SGDLS, CDR2 YYNGEE. CDR3 length equals 13 residues. DNA of the CDR3: TGTGCCAGCAGCGTGGTGTTGGCAGATACGCAGTATTTT. It translates to CASSVVLADTQYF.

The V gene is TRBV7-8, the J gene TRBJ1-5; a weak D match, TRBD1 (5 bases). CDR1 is SGHVS and CDR2 is FQNEAQ in the germline V gene. The CDR3 totals 14 residues. V shed 5 bases and J shed 0 bases, with 8 bases lying between them. CDR3 protein: CASSPTVSNQPQHF. The CDR3 nucleotides are TGTGCCAGCAGCCCGACAGTTAGCAATCAGCCCCAGCATTTT.

The chain has TRBV19 and TRBJ2-3; D perhaps matches TRBD2 (6 bases). V lost 1 base, J lost 1 base, and 12 bases lay in between. CDR3 length: 16 amino acids. Germline values: CDR1 LNHDA, CDR2 SQIVND (reference sequence). The chain's CDR3 is CASSIGRERGTDTQYF. CDR3 nucleotide sequence: TGTGCCAGTAGTATAGGTCGGGAGAGGGGCACAGATACGCAGTATTTT.

The V and J genes are TRBV11-2 and TRBJ1-5, with 7 bases identical to TRBD1. The junction had 9 bases not matched to a gene; V was cut back by 7 bases and J by 6 bases. This CDR3 has 14 residues. Germline lookup yields CDR1 SGHAT and CDR2 FQNNGV. CDR3: CASMSRQGGQPQHF. In DNA, the CDR3 is TGTGCCAGCATGAGTCGTCAGGGGGGTCAGCCCCAGCATTTT.